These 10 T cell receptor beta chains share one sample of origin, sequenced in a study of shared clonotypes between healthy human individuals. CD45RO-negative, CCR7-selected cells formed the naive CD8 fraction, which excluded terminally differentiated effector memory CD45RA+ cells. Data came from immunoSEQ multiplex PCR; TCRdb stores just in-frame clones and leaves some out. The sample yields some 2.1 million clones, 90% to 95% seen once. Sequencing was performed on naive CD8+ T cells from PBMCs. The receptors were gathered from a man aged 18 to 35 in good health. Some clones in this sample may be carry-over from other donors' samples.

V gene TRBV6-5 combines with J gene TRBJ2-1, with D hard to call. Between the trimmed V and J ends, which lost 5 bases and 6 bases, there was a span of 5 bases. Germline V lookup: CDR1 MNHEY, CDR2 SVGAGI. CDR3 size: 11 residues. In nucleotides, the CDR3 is TGTGCCAGCAGTGAAGGCAATGAGCAGTTCTTC. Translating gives CASSEGNEQFF.

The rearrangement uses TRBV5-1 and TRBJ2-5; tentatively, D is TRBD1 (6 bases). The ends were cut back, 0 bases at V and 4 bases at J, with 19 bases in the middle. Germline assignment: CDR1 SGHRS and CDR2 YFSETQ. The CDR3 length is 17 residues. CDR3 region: CASSLAPQGRFRETQYF. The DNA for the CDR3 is TGCGCCAGCAGCTTGGCCCCCCAGGGGCGGTTTAGAGAGACCCAGTACTTC.

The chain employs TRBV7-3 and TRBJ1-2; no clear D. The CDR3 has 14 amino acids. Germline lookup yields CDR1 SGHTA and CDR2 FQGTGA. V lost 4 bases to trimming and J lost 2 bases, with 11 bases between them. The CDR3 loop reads CASSSLPMNYGYTF. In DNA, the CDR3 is TGTGCCAGCAGCTCCCTCCCGATGAACTATGGCTACACCTTC.

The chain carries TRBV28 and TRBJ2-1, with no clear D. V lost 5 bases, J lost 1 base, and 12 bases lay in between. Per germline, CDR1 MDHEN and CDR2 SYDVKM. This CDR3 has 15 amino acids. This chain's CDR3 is CASSPLLGSYNEQFF. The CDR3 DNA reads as TGTGCCAGCAGTCCCCTGTTGGGGTCCTACAATGAGCAGTTCTTC.

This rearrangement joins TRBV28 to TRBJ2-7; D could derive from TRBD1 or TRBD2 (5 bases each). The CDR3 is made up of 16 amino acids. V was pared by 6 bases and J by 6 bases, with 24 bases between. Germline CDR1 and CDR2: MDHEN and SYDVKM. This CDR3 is CASRGPPRGTASEQYF. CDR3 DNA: TGTGCCAGCAGGGGACCTCCAAGAGGGACGGCCAGCGAGCAGTACTTC.

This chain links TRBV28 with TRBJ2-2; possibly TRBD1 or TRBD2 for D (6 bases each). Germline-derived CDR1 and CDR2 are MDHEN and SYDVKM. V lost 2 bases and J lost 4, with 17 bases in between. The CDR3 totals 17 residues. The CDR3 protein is CASSLLRGRSGTGELFF. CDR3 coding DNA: TGTGCCAGCAGTTTACTTCGGGGGCGTTCTGGCACCGGGGAGCTGTTTTTT.

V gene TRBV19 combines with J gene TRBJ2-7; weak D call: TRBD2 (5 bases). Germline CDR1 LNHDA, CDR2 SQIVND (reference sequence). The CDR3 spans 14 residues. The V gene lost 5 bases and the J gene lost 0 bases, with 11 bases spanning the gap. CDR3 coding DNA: TGTGCCAGTAGTCCAGGTGACTACTCCTACGAGCAGTACTTC. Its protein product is CASSPGDYSYEQYF.

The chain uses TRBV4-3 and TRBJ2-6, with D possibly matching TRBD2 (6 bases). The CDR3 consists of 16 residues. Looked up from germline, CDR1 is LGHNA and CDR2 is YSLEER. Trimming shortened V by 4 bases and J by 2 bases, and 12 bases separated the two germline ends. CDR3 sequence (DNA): TGCGCCAGCAGCCCGAAGTGGACTACTGGGGCCAACGTCCTGACTTTC. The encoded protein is CASSPKWTTGANVLTF.

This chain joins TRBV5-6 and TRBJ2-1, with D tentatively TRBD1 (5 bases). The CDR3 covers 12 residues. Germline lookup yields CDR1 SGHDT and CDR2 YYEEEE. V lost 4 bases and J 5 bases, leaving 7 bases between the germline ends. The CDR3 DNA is TGTGCCAGCAGCATGACAGACAATGAGCAGTTCTTC. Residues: CASSMTDNEQFF. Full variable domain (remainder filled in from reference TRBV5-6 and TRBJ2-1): DAGVTQSPTHLIKTRGQQVTLRCSPKSGHDTVSWYQQALGQGPQFIFQYYEEEERQRGNFPDRFSGHQFPNYSSELNVNALLLGDSALYLCASSMTDNEQFFGPGTRLTVL.

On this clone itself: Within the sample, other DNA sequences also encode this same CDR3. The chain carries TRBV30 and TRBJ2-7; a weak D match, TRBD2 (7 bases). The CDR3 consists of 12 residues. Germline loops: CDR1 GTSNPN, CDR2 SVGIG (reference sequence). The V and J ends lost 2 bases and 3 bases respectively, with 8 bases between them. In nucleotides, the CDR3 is TGTGCCTGGAGTAGGGGGGGCTACGAGCAGTACTTC. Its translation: CAWSRGGYEQYF.